The present T cell receptor beta chain was sequenced within a study of T cells in Graves' hyperthyroidism and ophthalmopathy. Whole-study findings and limits: Most thyroid clonotypes that were expanded above 0.001 also turned up in blood.

The study excluded patients with uncontrolled infection, other autoimmune disease, pregnancy or lactation. The PBMCs were sourced from fresh peripheral blood (approximately 9.6 ml). Trimming took 6 bases from V and 7 from J; bases not matched to a gene: 3. The length of the CDR3 is 13 residues. Looked up from germline, CDR1 is MDHEN and CDR2 is SYDVKM. With regard to this clonotype: Its antigen is unidentified.

TCR beta CDR3 regions were amplified from RNA transcripts. HTBI primers drove first-round RT-PCR of the TCR CDR3. TCRdb processed the multiplex PCR reads anew with MiXCR; each CDR3 protein has one entry. This table has 500,000 or so distinct CDR3 sequences, over 15% appearing once. The receptor was derived from a woman younger than 30 with Graves' ophthalmopathy. Specimen: blood. The rearrangement uses TRBV28 and TRBJ2-1; 10 nucleotides agree with TRBD1. CDR3 sequence reads: CASRTGGENEQFF. In DNA form, the CDR3 reads TGTGCCAGCAGGACAGGGGGCGAAAATGAGCAGTTCTTC. Combining the CDR3 with reference TRBV28 and TRBJ2-1 gives the whole variable domain DVKVTQSSRYLVKRTGEKVFLECVQDMDHENMFWYRQDPGLGLRLIYFSYDVKMKEKGDIPEGYSVSREKKERFSLILESASTNQTSMYLCASRTGGENEQFFGPGTRLTVL.